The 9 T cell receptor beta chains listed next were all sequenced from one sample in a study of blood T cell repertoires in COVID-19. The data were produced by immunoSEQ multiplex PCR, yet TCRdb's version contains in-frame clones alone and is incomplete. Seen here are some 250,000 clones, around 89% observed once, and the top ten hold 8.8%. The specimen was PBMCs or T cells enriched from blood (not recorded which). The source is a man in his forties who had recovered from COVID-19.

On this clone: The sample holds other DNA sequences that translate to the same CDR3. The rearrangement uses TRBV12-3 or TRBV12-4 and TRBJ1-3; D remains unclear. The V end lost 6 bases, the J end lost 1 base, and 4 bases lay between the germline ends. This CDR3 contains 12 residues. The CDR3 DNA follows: TGTGCCAGCAGCCTTTCTGGAAACACCATATATTTT. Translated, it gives CASSLSGNTIYF.

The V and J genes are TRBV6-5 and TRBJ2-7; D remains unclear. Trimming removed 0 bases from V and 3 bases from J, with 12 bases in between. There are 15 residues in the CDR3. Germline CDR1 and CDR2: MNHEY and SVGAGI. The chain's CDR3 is CASSYSKGDDYEQYF. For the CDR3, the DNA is TGTGCCAGCAGTTACTCGAAAGGAGATGACTACGAGCAGTACTTC.

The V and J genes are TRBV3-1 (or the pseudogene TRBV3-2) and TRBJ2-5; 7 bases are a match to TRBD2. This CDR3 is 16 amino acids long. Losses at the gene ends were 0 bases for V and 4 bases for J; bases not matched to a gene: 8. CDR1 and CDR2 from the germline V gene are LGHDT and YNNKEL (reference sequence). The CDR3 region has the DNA TGTGCCAGCAGCCAAGAGGCCAGGAGCGGGACAGAGACCCAGTACTTC. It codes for CASSQEARSGTETQYF.

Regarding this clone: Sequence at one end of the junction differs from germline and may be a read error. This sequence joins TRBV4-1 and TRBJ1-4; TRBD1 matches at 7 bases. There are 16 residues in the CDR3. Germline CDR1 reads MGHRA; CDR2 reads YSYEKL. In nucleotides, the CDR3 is TGCGCCAGCAGCGAAGACAGGGCAGGATCTAATGAAAAACTGTTTTTT. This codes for CASSEDRAGSNEKLFF.

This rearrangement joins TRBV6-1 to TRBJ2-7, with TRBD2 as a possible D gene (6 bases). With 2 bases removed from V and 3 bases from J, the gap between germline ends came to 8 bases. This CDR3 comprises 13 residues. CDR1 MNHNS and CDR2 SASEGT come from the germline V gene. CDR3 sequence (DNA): TGTGCCAGCAGTGAATGGGGGGACTACGAGCAGTACTTC. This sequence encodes CASSEWGDYEQYF.

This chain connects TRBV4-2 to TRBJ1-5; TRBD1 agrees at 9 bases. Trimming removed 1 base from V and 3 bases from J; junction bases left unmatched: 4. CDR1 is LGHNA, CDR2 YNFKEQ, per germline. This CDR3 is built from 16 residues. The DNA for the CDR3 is TGTGCCAGCAGCCAAGCCGGGACAGGGAACAATCAGCCCCAGCATTTT. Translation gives CASSQAGTGNNQPQHF.

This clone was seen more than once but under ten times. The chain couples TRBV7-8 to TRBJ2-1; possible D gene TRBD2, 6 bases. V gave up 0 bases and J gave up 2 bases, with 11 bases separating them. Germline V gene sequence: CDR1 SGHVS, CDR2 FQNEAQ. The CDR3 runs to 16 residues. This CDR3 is CASSLAERATYNEQFF. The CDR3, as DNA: TGTGCCAGCAGCTTAGCGGAGCGGGCAACCTACAATGAGCAGTTCTTC.

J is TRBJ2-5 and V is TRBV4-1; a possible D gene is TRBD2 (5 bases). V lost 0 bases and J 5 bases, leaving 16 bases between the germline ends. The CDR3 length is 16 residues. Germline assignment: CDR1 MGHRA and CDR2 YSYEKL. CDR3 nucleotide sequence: TGCGCCAGCAGCCAAGATAGCGCCGGTTCCTGGGAGACCCAGTACTTC. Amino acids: CASSQDSAGSWETQYF.

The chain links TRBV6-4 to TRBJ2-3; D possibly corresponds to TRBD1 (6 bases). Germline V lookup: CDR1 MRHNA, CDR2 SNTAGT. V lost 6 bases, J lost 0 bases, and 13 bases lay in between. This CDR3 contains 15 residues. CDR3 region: CASSWGQGSTDTQYF. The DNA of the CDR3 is TGTGCCAGCAGCTGGGGGCAGGGCAGCACAGATACGCAGTATTTT.